The subject of this entry is one T cell receptor (beta chain). Its antigen is unknown. The data originate from a study of shared clonotypes between healthy human individuals. Study-wide background: Each donor's CD8 memory used one plate, CD8 naive two, each CD4 subset three.

The study, taken as a whole, reports: Naive CD4 clonotype sharing across a few donors was around 5%. Generation probabilities of non-shared clonotypes were lower (relative to those shared by all four donors).

The V end was cut by 3 bases, the J end by 0 bases, with 12 bases between. The length of the CDR3 is 16 residues. CDR1 and CDR2 from the germline V gene are SGHRS and YFSETQ. Data came from immunoSEQ multiplex PCR; TCRdb stores just in-frame clones and leaves some out. The sample lists about 1.1 million clones; about 72% were seen once. Sequences were obtained from memory CD4+ T cells from PBMCs. Specified subset: CD45RA-negative fraction. The J gene is TRBJ1-4, the V gene TRBV5-1; tentatively, D is TRBD1 (5 bases). The sequence was obtained from a man younger than 35 in good health. Some clones in this sample may be carry-over from other donors' samples. The chain's CDR3 is CASSSERQSTNEKLFF. In DNA form, the CDR3 reads TGCGCCAGCAGCTCGGAACGACAGTCAACTAATGAAAAACTGTTTTTT. Filled out from reference TRBV5-1 and TRBJ1-4, the complete variable domain reads KAGVTQTPRYLIKTRGQQVTLSCSPISGHRSVSWYQQTPGQGLQFLFEYFSETQRNKGNFPGRFSGRQFSNSRSEMNVSTLELGDSALYLCASSSERQSTNEKLFFGSGTQLSVL.